The present TCR beta chain was sequenced within a study of blood T cell repertoires in COVID-19 (dated by TCRdb to between 2020 and 2021). With respect to the entire study: Collaborator samples came from the United States, Italy and Spain and covered acute and convalescent phases of COVID-19. The material from the prospective study consisted of cDNA or gDNA derived from T cells, B-cell-depleted T cells, or PBMCs. Sample metadata almost always included a de-identified subject ID, COVID-19 status, age in years and sex. Samples were obtained from the ongoing ImmuneRACE study (first 160 participants) and from some 1,200 subjects provided by 6 global collaborators. Where available, HLA class I and class II types were taken from metadata supplied by the sample provider and were not determined by assay-based typing. The dataset comprised deeply sampled blood TCRbeta repertoires from subjects exposed to, actively infected with, or recovered from COVID-19. The repertoires were released in a freely available public database meant as a resource for research on the immune response to SARS-CoV-2. On the study overall, not on this receptor specifically: How much clinical and demographic metadata was included differed by source and by participant, and the metadata was provided uncurated.

For CDR1 and CDR2, the germline V gene lists KGHDR and SFDVKD. V sheds 6 bases and J sheds 7 bases, leaving 8 bases between their ends. Reading from cysteine to phenylalanine, the CDR3 counts 12 amino acids. The entry retains the CDR3 DNA only, 36 bases that are in frame from base 1. TCRbeta CDR3 regions were amplified from genomic DNA using the immunoSEQ Assay, a bias-controlled multiplex PCR. In the paper's pipeline: The number of nucleated cells in each sample was estimated by amplification of reference gene primers within the assay. To quantify the absolute abundance of each unique TCRbeta CDR3 rearrangement, sequence reads were collapsed and filtered. For each sample, productive Simpson clonality was calculated as the square root of Simpson's diversity index over productive rearrangements. Imported from immuneACCESS, the table was reduced by TCRdb to in-frame sequences with V and J called. These copies leave out some clones; in studies compared against another copy, an unresolved V gene accounts for under half, and the cause of the remainder is not known. That table is the source of V, J and clone size, and D and trimming were worked out from the DNA. This sample holds some 150,000 clones; around nine tenths were observed only once. Under 3% of the sample comes from the top ten.

Whole blood was collected in K2EDTA tubes by collaborating institutions according to the institutions' own protocols. For TCRbeta analysis, collaborator samples were shipped as frozen whole blood, as isolated PBMCs, or as DNA extracted from either sample type. For this clone: The antigen it recognizes is unknown. Base-call qualities are not available, and no considerably larger clone is one nucleotide away.

This clonotype originated in a human donor in a cohort sampled during active COVID-19. The specimen was peripheral blood. The V gene is TRBV24-1 and the J gene is TRBJ1-4; a tentative D match to TRBD1 spans 6 bases. This receptor has the CDR3 CATSPTGEKLFF. The DNA sequence follows: TGTGCCACCAGTCCGACAGGTGAAAAACTGTTTTTT.